What follows describes a single T cell receptor beta chain. No antigen is known for it. The record has no base qualities; no much larger clone is one base away. Inclusive of the bounding cysteine and phenylalanine, the CDR3 is 13 residues long. Only the CDR3 portion is preserved as DNA: 39 bases, with reading frame beginning at the first base. Via the germline V gene, CDR1 is SGHRS and CDR2 YFSETQ. Trimming at the junction amounts to 4 bases on V and 5 bases on J, and the germline ends lie 10 bases apart. The sample's treatment or condition label is to be understood as: live attenuated yellow fever vaccine strain. At every blood-draw timepoint, two biological replicates of bulk PBMCs were collected. A standard Ficoll-Paque protocol was used to isolate PBMCs from peripheral blood. TriZol was used to extract RNA from bulk PBMCs, from CD4 and CD8 fractions, and from dextramer-positive and dextramer-negative fractions.

The data derive from a study of T cells after yellow fever vaccination (dated by TCRdb to between 2018 and 2020). At the level of the whole study: The SMART-Seq v4 Ultra Low Input RNA kit was used to prepare libraries from fractions with low cell numbers. To track T-cell clones before and after primary and booster YFV17D yellow fever vaccination, bulk TCR alpha and beta repertoires were sequenced longitudinally. The cohort comprised two healthy male donors, one aged 18 to 29 and one aged 30 to 40 years. Blood was drawn at multiple timepoints before and after primary and secondary immunization, with bulk PBMC replicates and cell subsets isolated.

Paper-wide results and their limitations: Compared with the primary T-cell response, the secondary T-cell response was faster but weaker, reaching its peak on day 5 rather than on day 15. Because only a couple of donors were included in the study, the extent to which the findings can be generalized is limited. Most clones expanded after primary vaccination were re-detected after the booster (almost 97% of CD4 and roughly 85% of CD8), suggesting broad memory maintenance. Computational filtering was required because FACS-sorted repertoires could contain abundant contaminating clonotypes from the bulk population. A small fraction of clonotypes appeared in both the CD4 and CD8 compartments, likely as a result of convergent recombination.

TCR cDNA was synthesized by 5'RACE template switching, which introduced a universal primer site and unique molecular identifiers. Priming for cDNA synthesis came from both the TCR alpha and TCR beta constant segments. Two PCR steps were used to amplify libraries, with sample barcodes and sequencing adapters being added in the second step. Libraries were sequenced on Illumina HiSeq 2500 (2x100 bp) or NovaSeq (2x150 bp). The paper's processing steps were these. Demultiplexing of reads and collapsing into UMI consensus sequences were performed with MIGEC, and V(D)J alignment was carried out with MiXCR. Using edgeR on replicate PBMC samples, clonotypes were called vaccine-responding if FDR was below 0.01 and the log2 fold change was above 5 up to day 15. Bulk clonotypes were assigned CD4 or CD8 identity according to which sequenced CD4 or CD8 repertoire held them at higher abundance. TCRdb reprocessed the public reads (quality trimming at Q25 with fastp, clone calling with MiXCR) and kept in-frame beta chains. One record per CDR3 amino acid sequence lists the most common genes and DNA. V and J calls and clone size were set by TCRdb, not the authors. This sample holds 500,000 to 700,000 distinct CDR3 sequences; roughly 21% were observed only once. The top ten hold roughly 13% of the sample.

The sequence came from a man younger than 45 who received the YFV17D yellow fever vaccine. Sequenced here: PBMCs, sampled 15 days after the yellow fever booster vaccination. Rearrangement joined TRBV5-1 to TRBJ2-1; TRBD1 could be the D gene, as 5 bases match. The nucleotide sequence reads TGCGCCAGCAGCACGACAGTCCACAATGAGCAGTTCTTC. It specifies CASSTTVHNEQFF. The full variable domain, with segments outside the CDR3 supplied by the reference TRBV5-1 and TRBJ2-1 proteins, appears as KAGVTQTPRYLIKTRGQQVTLSCSPISGHRSVSWYQQTPGQGLQFLFEYFSETQRNKGNFPGRFSGRQFSNSRSEMNVSTLELGDSALYLCASSTTVHNEQFFGPGTRLTVL.